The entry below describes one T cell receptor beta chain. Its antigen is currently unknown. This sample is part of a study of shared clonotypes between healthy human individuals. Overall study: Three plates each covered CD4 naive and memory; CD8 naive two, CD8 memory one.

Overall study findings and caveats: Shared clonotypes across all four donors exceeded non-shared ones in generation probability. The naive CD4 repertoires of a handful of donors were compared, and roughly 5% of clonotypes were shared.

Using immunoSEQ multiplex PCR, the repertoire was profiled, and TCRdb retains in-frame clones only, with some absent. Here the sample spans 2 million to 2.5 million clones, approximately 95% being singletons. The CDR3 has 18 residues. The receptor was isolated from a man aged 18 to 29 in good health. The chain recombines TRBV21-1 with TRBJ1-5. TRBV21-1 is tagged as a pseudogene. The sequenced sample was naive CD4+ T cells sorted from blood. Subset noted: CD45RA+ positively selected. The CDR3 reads CASSTPGRSLYSNQPQHF. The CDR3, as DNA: TGTGCCAGCAGCACACCGGGACGTTCACTCTATAGCAATCAGCCCCAGCATTTT.